Following are 30 T cell receptor beta chains from one sample sequenced in a study of cytomegalovirus exposure and HLA in healthy donors (dated by TCRdb to 2016 to 2017). Library creation used the immunoSEQ multiplex PCR assay. A mixture of 60 forward primers for TCR Vbeta segments and 13 reverse primers for TCR Jbeta segments was used in the multiplex PCR. TCRdb mirrors the immuneACCESS table, restricted to in-frame sequences. Some clones are absent from its copies; in checked studies, under half trace to an unresolved V gene, and the reason for the others is unknown. The sample yields around 100,000 clones; approximately 7.7% were counted once. The leading ten clones occupy roughly 2.1% of the sample. Specimen: PBMCs. These TCRs come from a man between 50 and 59 years old in good health and CMV-seronegative.

The chain employs TRBV5-1 and TRBJ1-6; 8 nucleotides line up with TRBD1. The germline V gene encodes CDR1 SGHRS and CDR2 YFSETQ. V shed 5 bases and J 7 bases; nucleotides not matched to a gene: 11. This CDR3 is built from 16 residues. The CDR3 spells CASSNQGALGNSPLHF. For the CDR3, the DNA is TGCGCCAGCAGTAACCAGGGGGCGCTTGGGAATTCACCCCTCCACTTT.

The rearrangement uses TRBV28 and TRBJ1-5, with unresolved D. The CDR3 contains 16 residues. CDR1 MDHEN and CDR2 SYDVKM come from the germline V gene. V was clipped by 2 bases and J by 0 bases, with 11 bases between them. CDR3 region: CASSLNGATSNQPQHF. In nucleotides, the CDR3 is TGTGCCAGCAGTTTAAATGGAGCAACTAGCAATCAGCCCCAGCATTTT.

This chain joins TRBV5-8 and TRBJ2-1, with 14 bases that match TRBD2. This CDR3 has 17 amino acids. J was trimmed by 7 bases and V by 4 bases; bases with no gene match: 10. The germline gives CDR1 SGHTS, CDR2 YDEGEE. Written as DNA, the CDR3 is TGTGCCAGCAGCCCCGAGCGGGGACTAGCGGGGGTTAATGAGCAGTTCTTC. Encoded protein: CASSPERGLAGVNEQFF.

This clone occurred a few times. V and J are TRBV7-2 and TRBJ2-1; D is possibly TRBD2 (6 bases). There are 13 residues in the CDR3. V shed 5 bases and J shed 9 bases, with 14 bases lying between them. CDR1 is SGHTA, CDR2 FQGNSA, per germline. The CDR3 sequence is CASSTTLAIEQFF. The CDR3 nucleotides read TGTGCCAGCAGCACGACTCTAGCGATTGAGCAGTTCTTC.

As concerns this clone: An end of the junction does not agree with germline; a read error may underlie this. The rearrangement uses TRBV7-7 and TRBJ2-5; TRBD1 aligns across 8 bases. This CDR3 region has 13 residues. Germline-derived CDR1 and CDR2 are SSHAT and FNYEAQ (reference sequence). This chain's CDR3 is CASSSDRARAQYF. The CDR3 DNA sequence: TGTGCTAGCAGCTCGGACAGGGCCCGGGCCCAGTACTTC. Variable domain in full (rest from reference TRBV7-7 and TRBJ2-5): GAGVSQSPRYKVTKRGQDVTLRCDPISSHATLYWYQQALGQGPEFLTYFNYEAQPDKSGLPSDRFSAERPEGSISTLTIQRTEQRDSAMYRCASSSDRARAQYFGPGTRLLVL.

V and J are TRBV6-1 and TRBJ2-2; D may be TRBD1 (5 bases). V lost 8 bases to trimming and J lost 4 bases, with 8 bases between them. The length of the CDR3 is 12 residues. In germline, CDR1 is MNHNS, CDR2 SASEGT. DNA of the CDR3: TGTGCCAGCTGGGGCCTCACCGGGGAGCTGTTTTTT. This codes for CASWGLTGELFF.

This clone occurred a few times. The rearrangement links TRBV9 to TRBJ1-2, with 8 bases lining up with TRBD1. The CDR3 consists of 15 residues. The junction had 6 bases not matched to a gene; V was cut back by 1 base and J by 4 bases. The germline V gene encodes CDR1 SGDLS and CDR2 YYNGEE. CDR3 nucleotides: TGTGCCAGCAGCGTAACCGACAGGGGACCCTATGGCTACACCTTC. As protein: CASSVTDRGPYGYTF.

This clone has a handful of counts. J is TRBJ2-3 and V is TRBV7-2, with 10 bases lining up with TRBD2. CDR3 length equals 16 residues. Trimming took 3 bases from V and 0 from J; bases not matched to a gene: 3. The germline V gene has CDR1 SGHTA and CDR2 FQGNSA. Written as DNA, the CDR3 is TGTGCCAGCAGCTTTAAACTAGCGGGAAGCACAGATACGCAGTATTTT. Its protein product is CASSFKLAGSTDTQYF.

The DNA for the CDR3 is TGTGCCAGCAGTTTACCGTACACTGAAGCTTTCTTT. Encoded protein: CASSLPYTEAFF. This chain connects TRBV28 to TRBJ1-1; no clear D gene. V shed 2 bases and J shed 3 bases, with 4 bases lying between them. Germline CDR1 reads MDHEN; CDR2 reads SYDVKM. The CDR3 contains 12 residues.

This clone was counted only a few times. The genes are TRBV27 and TRBJ1-2, with 7 bases matching TRBD1. CDR1 and CDR2 from the germline V gene are MNHEY and SMNVEV (reference sequence). The CDR3 has 15 amino acids. Trimming removed 2 bases from V and 3 bases from J; junction bases left unmatched: 6. The chain's CDR3 is CASSLIAGGYYGYTF. The DNA for the CDR3 is TGTGCCAGCAGTTTAATCGCAGGGGGTTACTATGGCTACACCTTC.

This clone was seen at least ten times. This same CDR3 is encoded by further DNA sequences in the sample. This chain links TRBV7-2 with TRBJ1-3, with 7 positions matching TRBD1. The germline CDR1 and CDR2 sequences are SGHTA and FQGNSA. Trimming at V came to 3 bases and at J to 2 bases, leaving 4 bases not matched to a gene. This CDR3 spans 15 amino acids. The CDR3 DNA sequence: TGTGCCAGCAGCTTGCAGCAGGGGGCTGGAAACACCATATATTTT. This gives the protein CASSLQQGAGNTIYF.

V gene TRBV6-1 combines with J gene TRBJ2-7, with D hard to call. This CDR3 spans 10 amino acids. Germline V gene data show CDR1 as MNHNS and CDR2 as SASEGT. V was trimmed by 6 bases and J by 3 bases, leaving 3 bases between them. The CDR3 DNA reads as TGTGCCAGCAGCCTCTACGAGCAGTACTTC. Translation gives CASSLYEQYF.

V gene TRBV7-6 combines with J gene TRBJ2-3; 10 bases align to TRBD1. V gave up 3 bases and J gave up 6 bases; unmatched junction bases: 9. Germline CDR1 SGHVS, CDR2 FNYEAQ. The CDR3 totals 16 residues. The CDR3 DNA follows: TGTGCCAGCAGCTTCCCAAGACAGGGGGCGTATGATACGCAGTATTTT. Translating it yields CASSFPRQGAYDTQYF.

The rearrangement links TRBV19 to TRBJ1-6; D call uncertain. There are 13 residues in the CDR3. In germline, CDR1 is LNHDA, CDR2 SQIVND (reference sequence). The V gene lost 0 bases and the J gene lost 14 bases, with 11 bases spanning the gap. In nucleotides, the CDR3 is TGTGCCAGTAGTATAGAATACCTTCGGGCCCTCCACTTT. As protein: CASSIEYLRALHF. Filled out from reference TRBV19 and TRBJ1-6, the complete variable domain reads DGGITQSPKYLFRKEGQNVTLSCEQNLNHDAMYWYRQDPGQGLRLIYYSQIVNDFQKGDIAEGYSVSREKKESFPLTVTSAQKNPTAFYLCASSIEYLRALHFGNGTRLTVT.

The chain carries TRBV6-6 and TRBJ2-3, with D unresolved. V dropped 4 bases and J dropped 5 bases, with 13 bases sitting between them. The CDR3 has 14 residues. Germline V lookup: CDR1 MNHNY, CDR2 SVGAGI (reference sequence). CDR3 region: CASSFLADRDTQYF. The CDR3, as DNA: TGTGCCAGCAGTTTTTTAGCTGATCGAGATACGCAGTATTTT.

This clone was seen only a few times. The V call is TRBV6-1, the J call TRBJ1-6; D is undetermined. The V end was cut by 2 bases, the J end by 0 bases, with 14 bases between. Per germline, CDR1 MNHNS and CDR2 SASEGT. The CDR3 is 18 amino acids. This CDR3 is CASSEIASRSSYNSPLHF. DNA of the CDR3: TGTGCCAGCAGTGAAATAGCCTCCCGGAGCTCCTATAATTCACCCCTCCACTTT.

J is TRBJ1-1 and V is TRBV7-3, with a weak D call TRBD1 (5 bases). Looked up from germline, CDR1 is SGHTA and CDR2 is FQGTGA. Between the trimmed V and J ends, which lost 5 bases and 8 bases, there was a span of 15 bases. The CDR3 extends over 13 amino acids. The CDR3 region has the DNA TGTGCCAGCAGCAGACAGCAGGGTACGGAAGCTTTCTTT. Protein product: CASSRQQGTEAFF.

The V gene is TRBV11-2, the J gene TRBJ2-1; TRBD2 agrees at 8 bases. V lost 1 base and J lost 6; bases outside the gene matches: 8. The germline CDR1 and CDR2 sequences are SGHAT and FQNNGV. The CDR3 extends over 16 amino acids. The CDR3 is CASSLVVVAGTNEQFF. The CDR3 DNA is TGTGCCAGCAGCTTAGTGGTAGTAGCGGGAACCAATGAGCAGTTCTTC.

This CDR3 is CASSLHRGSGNTIYF. The CDR3 DNA sequence: TGTGCCAGCAGTCTACACAGGGGCTCTGGAAACACCATATATTTT. V usage is TRBV6-1 and J usage is TRBJ1-3; 7 bases map to TRBD1. This CDR3 is 15 amino acids long. Per the germline V gene, CDR1 is MNHNS and CDR2 is SASEGT. Trimming removed 5 bases from V and 0 bases from J; junction bases left unmatched: 4.

This clone was recorded a few times. The rearrangement uses TRBV28 and TRBJ2-7; D call uncertain. The CDR3 runs to 14 residues. Trimming left V 7 bases short and J 2 bases short, with 15 bases between. The germline gives CDR1 MDHEN, CDR2 SYDVKM. This chain's CDR3 is CASTVGGATYEQYF. The CDR3 bases are TGTGCCAGCACCGTCGGTGGAGCTACCTACGAGCAGTACTTC.

A few counts support this clone. This chain connects TRBV19 to TRBJ2-7; no clear D gene. V was pared by 5 bases and J by 6 bases, with 8 bases between. This CDR3 has 11 amino acids. CDR1 LNHDA and CDR2 SQIVND come from the germline V gene (reference sequence). The CDR3 sequence is CASSHGREQYF. CDR3 bases: TGTGCCAGTAGTCACGGTCGCGAGCAGTACTTC.

In regard to this clone: The final CDR3 position lacks the conserved phenylalanine or tryptophan, pointing to a likely read error. The genes are TRBV7-9 and TRBJ2-2; D ambiguous. Germline V gene sequence: CDR1 SEHNR, CDR2 FQNEAQ (reference sequence). The CDR3 consists of 14 residues. Trimming removed 4 bases from V and 6 bases from J, with 12 bases in between. This CDR3 is CASSSVSGAGELFV. In DNA form, the CDR3 reads TGTGCCAGCAGCTCCGTCTCGGGCGCCGGGGAGCTGTTTGTT.

The genes are TRBV27 and TRBJ2-1, with D tentatively TRBD2 (5 bases). V was trimmed by 6 bases and J by 3 bases, leaving 18 bases between them. Germline CDR1 is MNHEY and CDR2 is SMNVEV (reference sequence). This CDR3 is 16 amino acids long. For the CDR3, the DNA is TGTGCCAGCAGCCAACTGGGGTTCGGGGACTACAATGAGCAGTTCTTC. Its protein product is CASSQLGFGDYNEQFF.

This clone came up a few times. This chain uses TRBV9 with TRBJ1-2; 7 bases align to TRBD1. The CDR3 runs 14 residues. CDR1 SGDLS and CDR2 YYNGEE come from the germline V gene. V dropped 3 bases and J dropped 8; count of bases not matched to a gene: 10. The CDR3 DNA follows: TGTGCCAGCAGCGCAGGGACAGACCTGGCCGGCTACACCTTC. It is translated as CASSAGTDLAGYTF. Looking up the rest from reference TRBV9 and TRBJ1-2 gives the full variable domain: DSGVTQTPKHLITATGQRVTLRCSPRSGDLSVYWYQQSLDQGLQFLIQYYNGEERAKGNILERFSAQQFPDLHSELNLSSLELGDSALYFCASSAGTDLAGYTFGSGTRLTVV.

This chain joins TRBV19 and TRBJ2-5; a possible D gene is TRBD2 (7 bases). Trimming cost V 5 bases and J 5 bases, with 15 bases left between them. Germline values: CDR1 LNHDA, CDR2 SQIVND (reference sequence). This CDR3 has 14 residues. For the CDR3, the DNA is TGTGCCAGTAGTCCACTCAGGGGAGGGGAGACCCAGTACTTC. This translates into CASSPLRGGETQYF.

This clone was counted only a few times. The rearrangement joins TRBV6-1 to TRBJ1-2, with a possible D match to TRBD1 (6 bases). The CDR3 is 17 residues long. Between the trimmed V and J ends, which lost 1 base and 4 bases, there was a span of 19 bases. CDR1 and CDR2 (germline): MNHNS, SASEGT. In DNA, the CDR3 is TGTGCCAGCAGTGAAGGTGTCTCAGGGGATAGAAGCTATGGCTACACCTTC. It specifies CASSEGVSGDRSYGYTF.

DNA for the CDR3: TGTGCCAGCAGCCGCGGGGGTTATGGCTACACCTTC. This gives the protein CASSRGGYGYTF. The chain joins TRBV28 to TRBJ1-2; tentatively, D is TRBD1 (5 bases). This CDR3 is built from 12 residues. Deletions cut 6 bases from V and 5 bases from J, with 10 bases between. In germline, CDR1 is MDHEN, CDR2 SYDVKM.

This chain connects TRBV5-4 to TRBJ2-3, with 7 bases matching TRBD2. V lost 5 bases and J lost 4; bases outside the gene matches: 7. Germline assignment: CDR1 SGHNT and CDR2 YYREEE (reference sequence). This CDR3 has 14 residues. CDR3 in amino acids: CASRGSGGSDTQYF. The CDR3 DNA is TGTGCCAGCAGAGGTTCGGGGGGATCAGATACGCAGTATTTT.

This chain uses TRBV15 with TRBJ2-7; possibly TRBD1 for D (5 bases). Trimming pared 6 bases from V and 1 base from J, leaving 16 bases between. This CDR3 is built from 15 residues. CDR1 and CDR2 from the germline V gene are LNHNV and YYDKDF (reference sequence). The CDR3 DNA is TGTGCCACCAGGAACCCCGGAGACAGATCCTACGAGCAGTACTTC. Residues: CATRNPGDRSYEQYF.

This sequence joins TRBV28 and TRBJ2-1; 11 nucleotides align to TRBD2. CDR1 MDHEN and CDR2 SYDVKM come from the germline V gene. CDR3 size: 16 residues. V dropped 7 bases and J dropped 9; count of bases not matched to a gene: 14. In DNA form, the CDR3 reads TGTGCCAGCACCCTAGGGGTAGCGGGGGGGCTGAGTGAGCAGTTCTTC. This gives the protein CASTLGVAGGLSEQFF.